The rows below give T cell receptor beta chains drawn from one sample of a study of neurological immune-mediated disorders. A single record per CDR3 protein comes from TCRdb applying MiXCR to the 5' RACE reads. Counted here are about 74,000 distinct CDR3 sequences, around 5.2% occurring once; the ten biggest clones make up around 6.8%. The source material was PBMCs. The receptors were sampled from a man aged 18 to 30 with multiple sclerosis. Both conserved end residues are part of each CDR3. Each record gives: V gene, D gene, clone size, CDR3 length, J gene, CDR3 protein, CDR3 DNA. The D gene is left open where the match is weak. A clone size is listed for some rows: how often the clone was seen (once, few, many), or a class if it is expanded.

v_gene: TRBV9; d_gene: -; abundance: many; len: 15; j_gene: TRBJ2-7; CDR3aa: CASSVGDRVSGEQYF; CDR3nt: TGTGCCAGCAGCGTGGGGGACCGAGTTTCAGGCGAGCAGTACTTC
v_gene: TRBV20-1; d_gene: -; abundance: many; len: 14; j_gene: TRBJ2-4; CDR3aa: CSAREGLAKNIQYF; CDR3nt: TGCAGTGCTAGAGAAGGGCTAGCCAAAAACATTCAGTACTTC
v_gene: TRBV28; d_gene: -; abundance: many; len: 13; j_gene: TRBJ2-3; CDR3aa: CASTEGSPDTQYF; CDR3nt: TGTGCCAGCACTGAGGGGAGCCCAGATACGCAGTATTTT
v_gene: TRBV20-1; d_gene: -; abundance: many; len: 14; j_gene: TRBJ1-1; CDR3aa: CSAITRGRNTEAFF; CDR3nt: TGCAGTGCTATAACACGGGGAAGGAACACTGAAGCTTTCTTT
v_gene: TRBV9; d_gene: TRBD1; abundance: many; len: 14; j_gene: TRBJ2-7; CDR3aa: CASSPRDSSYEQYF; CDR3nt: TGTGCCAGCAGCCCCCGGGACAGCTCCTACGAGCAGTACTTC
v_gene: TRBV4-3; d_gene: TRBD2; abundance: many; len: 17; j_gene: TRBJ2-7; CDR3aa: CASSQDSSGSVSYEQYF; CDR3nt: TGCGCCAGCAGCCAAGATTCCAGCGGGAGCGTCTCCTACGAGCAGTACTTC
v_gene: TRBV24-1; d_gene: TRBD1; abundance: many; len: 14; j_gene: TRBJ2-4; CDR3aa: CATSGGQGANIQYF; CDR3nt: TGTGCCACCAGTGGTGGACAGGGGGCCAACATTCAGTACTTC
v_gene: TRBV5-5; d_gene: TRBD1; abundance: many; len: 14; j_gene: TRBJ2-7; CDR3aa: CASSMDRGGYEQYF; CDR3nt: TGTGCCAGCAGCATGGACAGGGGAGGCTACGAGCAGTACTTC
v_gene: TRBV5-1; d_gene: -; abundance: -; len: 15; j_gene: TRBJ1-1; CDR3aa: CASTPGGAGGTEAFF; CDR3nt: TGCGCCAGCACCCCAGGCGGTGCAGGCGGGACTGAAGCTTTCTTT
v_gene: TRBV5-1; d_gene: TRBD1; abundance: many; len: 16; j_gene: TRBJ1-2; CDR3aa: CASSLAVQGAQDGYTF; CDR3nt: TGCGCCAGCAGCTTGGCCGTACAGGGGGCGCAGGATGGCTACACCTTC
v_gene: TRBV3-1; d_gene: TRBD1; abundance: many; len: 17; j_gene: TRBJ1-1; CDR3aa: CASSRGDREVLNTEAFF; CDR3nt: TGTGCCAGCAGCCGAGGGGACAGGGAAGTCCTGAACACTGAAGCTTTCTTT
v_gene: TRBV5-1; d_gene: TRBD2; abundance: many; len: 17; j_gene: TRBJ2-7; CDR3aa: CASSPGGLAGVHYEQYF; CDR3nt: TGCGCCAGCAGCCCAGGGGGACTAGCGGGGGTGCACTACGAGCAGTACTTC
v_gene: TRBV7-9; d_gene: -; abundance: many; len: 14; j_gene: TRBJ2-2; CDR3aa: CASFRLGHTGELFF; CDR3nt: TGTGCCAGCTTCCGTCTCGGGCACACCGGGGAGCTGTTTTTT
v_gene: TRBV20-1; d_gene: -; abundance: many; len: 13; j_gene: TRBJ1-5; CDR3aa: CSAPTVSNQPQHF; CDR3nt: TGCAGTGCTCCGACAGTTTCGAATCAGCCCCAGCATTTT
v_gene: TRBV3-1; d_gene: -; abundance: many; len: 12; j_gene: TRBJ2-2; CDR3aa: CASSQEPPELFF; CDR3nt: TGTGCCAGCAGCCAAGAGCCTCCGGAGCTGTTTTTT
v_gene: TRBV7-2; d_gene: -; abundance: many; len: 14; j_gene: TRBJ1-1; CDR3aa: CASSLLGRGTEAFF; CDR3nt: TGTGCCAGCAGCTTACTCGGAAGGGGCACTGAAGCTTTCTTT
v_gene: TRBV18; d_gene: -; abundance: -; len: 11; j_gene: TRBJ2-1; CDR3aa: CASSKLDEQFF; CDR3nt: TGTGCCAGCTCAAAGTTGGATGAGCAGTTCTTC
v_gene: TRBV3-1; d_gene: -; abundance: many; len: 16; j_gene: TRBJ2-1; CDR3aa: CASSQEVRVSYNEQFF; CDR3nt: TGTGCCAGCAGCCAAGAGGTTAGGGTCTCCTACAATGAGCAGTTCTTC
v_gene: TRBV20-1; d_gene: -; abundance: many; len: 14; j_gene: TRBJ2-5; CDR3aa: CSAVGRDNQETQYF; CDR3nt: TGCAGTGCCGTCGGACGGGACAACCAAGAGACCCAGTACTTC
v_gene: TRBV7-2; d_gene: TRBD1; abundance: many; len: 14; j_gene: TRBJ1-1; CDR3aa: CASSLGQGAVEAFF; CDR3nt: TGTGCCAGCAGCTTGGGGCAGGGGGCGGTTGAAGCTTTCTTT
v_gene: TRBV29-1; d_gene: -; abundance: many; len: 13; j_gene: TRBJ1-1; CDR3aa: CSVEVSMNTEAFF; CDR3nt: TGCAGCGTTGAAGTCAGCATGAACACTGAAGCTTTCTTT
v_gene: TRBV7-3; d_gene: -; abundance: -; len: 14; j_gene: TRBJ2-7; CDR3aa: CASSLGALDYEQYF; CDR3nt: TGTGCCAGCAGCTTAGGGGCCCTCGACTACGAGCAGTACTTC
v_gene: TRBV3-1; d_gene: -; abundance: many; len: 12; j_gene: TRBJ2-7; CDR3aa: CASSDTYYEQYF; CDR3nt: TGTGCCAGCAGCGACACCTACTACGAGCAGTACTTC
v_gene: TRBV7-2; d_gene: -; abundance: many; len: 14; j_gene: TRBJ1-5; CDR3aa: CASSLRVLDQPQHF; CDR3nt: TGTGCCAGCAGCTTACGGGTTTTAGACCAGCCCCAGCATTTT
v_gene: TRBV20-1; d_gene: TRBD2; abundance: many; len: 17; j_gene: TRBJ2-7; CDR3aa: CSARVVAGGRNSYEQYF; CDR3nt: TGCAGTGCTAGAGTGGTAGCGGGGGGTCGAAATTCCTACGAGCAGTACTTC
v_gene: TRBV12-3/TRBV12-4; d_gene: -; abundance: many; len: 16; j_gene: TRBJ2-5; CDR3aa: CASSFLGTAVGETQYF; CDR3nt: TGTGCCAGCAGTTTTTTGGGGACGGCAGTAGGAGAGACCCAGTACTTC
v_gene: TRBV5-1; d_gene: TRBD2; abundance: many; len: 13; j_gene: TRBJ2-7; CDR3aa: CASSQSGTYEQYF; CDR3nt: TGCGCCAGCAGCCAAAGCGGGACCTACGAGCAGTACTTC
v_gene: TRBV20-1; d_gene: -; abundance: many; len: 13; j_gene: TRBJ1-2; CDR3aa: CSADPRGRDGYTF; CDR3nt: TGCAGTGCGGATCCCCGGGGGCGGGACGGCTACACCTTC
v_gene: TRBV9; d_gene: -; abundance: many; len: 15; j_gene: TRBJ1-4; CDR3aa: CASSVGEGNMEKLFF; CDR3nt: TGTGCCAGCAGCGTAGGAGAGGGGAACATGGAAAAACTGTTTTTT
v_gene: TRBV12-3/TRBV12-4; d_gene: -; abundance: many; len: 14; j_gene: TRBJ2-3; CDR3aa: CASSLIYRVDTQYF; CDR3nt: TGTGCCAGCAGTTTAATCTACAGGGTAGATACGCAGTATTTT
v_gene: TRBV5-1; d_gene: TRBD1; abundance: few; len: 14; j_gene: TRBJ2-5; CDR3aa: CASSFTRGQETQYF; CDR3nt: TGCGCCAGCAGCTTTACCAGGGGGCAAGAGACCCAGTACTTC
v_gene: TRBV7-9; d_gene: -; abundance: many; len: 14; j_gene: TRBJ2-5; CDR3aa: CASSVDSGQETLYF; CDR3nt: TGTGCCAGCAGCGTCGACTCCGGGCAAGAGACCCTGTACTTC
v_gene: TRBV6-5; d_gene: TRBD1; abundance: many; len: 15; j_gene: TRBJ1-6; CDR3aa: CASREGTANNSPLHF; CDR3nt: TGTGCCAGCCGGGAAGGGACAGCAAATAATTCACCCCTCCACTTT
v_gene: TRBV5-6; d_gene: TRBD2; abundance: many; len: 15; j_gene: TRBJ2-1; CDR3aa: CASSPPGLGINEQFF; CDR3nt: TGTGCCAGCAGCCCACCGGGACTAGGTATAAATGAGCAGTTCTTC
v_gene: TRBV6-6; d_gene: -; abundance: many; len: 15; j_gene: TRBJ1-2; CDR3aa: CASSYSEAGAGGYTF; CDR3nt: TGTGCCAGCAGTTACTCGGAAGCGGGGGCGGGAGGCTACACCTTC
v_gene: TRBV12-3/TRBV12-4; d_gene: -; abundance: many; len: 16; j_gene: TRBJ2-1; CDR3aa: CASTPGEGRAYNEQFF; CDR3nt: TGTGCCAGCACCCCAGGTGAAGGACGCGCCTACAATGAGCAGTTCTTC
v_gene: TRBV5-6; d_gene: TRBD1; abundance: many; len: 13; j_gene: TRBJ1-1; CDR3aa: CASSWGTGGEAFF; CDR3nt: TGTGCCAGCAGCTGGGGGACAGGGGGTGAAGCTTTCTTT
v_gene: TRBV4-3; d_gene: -; abundance: few; len: 15; j_gene: TRBJ2-4; CDR3aa: CASSALELAKKIQYF; CDR3nt: TGCGCCAGCAGCGCCCTGGAGCTAGCCAAAAAAATTCAGTACTTC
v_gene: TRBV20-1; d_gene: -; abundance: many; len: 15; j_gene: TRBJ2-3; CDR3aa: CSAREGSTSTDTQYF; CDR3nt: TGCAGTGCTAGAGAGGGCTCTACTAGCACAGATACGCAGTATTTT
v_gene: TRBV7-2; d_gene: TRBD2; abundance: many; len: 17; j_gene: TRBJ2-7; CDR3aa: CASSLEGAGRAGVEQYF; CDR3nt: TGTGCCAGCAGCTTAGAGGGTGCGGGCCGGGCGGGAGTTGAGCAGTACTTC
v_gene: TRBV27; d_gene: -; abundance: many; len: 15; j_gene: TRBJ2-7; CDR3aa: CASSLSAGGSYEQYF; CDR3nt: TGTGCCAGCAGTTTATCGGCAGGGGGGTCCTACGAGCAGTACTTC
v_gene: TRBV5-1; d_gene: -; abundance: many; len: 17; j_gene: TRBJ1-6; CDR3aa: CASSLEPGTQNNSPLHF; CDR3nt: TGCGCCAGCAGCTTGGAACCCGGGACACAGAATAATTCACCCCTCCACTTT
v_gene: TRBV5-5; d_gene: -; abundance: many; len: 14; j_gene: TRBJ2-7; CDR3aa: CASSLAGARYEQYF; CDR3nt: TGTGCCAGCAGCTTGGCGGGGGCGCGCTACGAGCAGTACTTC
v_gene: TRBV6-5; d_gene: -; abundance: many; len: 14; j_gene: TRBJ1-2; CDR3aa: CASLGGGANYGYTF; CDR3nt: TGTGCCAGCCTCGGCGGGGGAGCTAACTATGGCTACACCTTC
v_gene: TRBV29-1; d_gene: -; abundance: many; len: 10; j_gene: TRBJ1-1; CDR3aa: CSAGSGTAFF; CDR3nt: TGCAGCGCGGGGTCGGGGACAGCTTTCTTT
v_gene: TRBV7-3; d_gene: -; abundance: many; len: 14; j_gene: TRBJ2-3; CDR3aa: CASSLSGGLDTQYF; CDR3nt: TGTGCCAGCAGCTTATCGGGGGGCCTGGATACGCAGTATTTT
v_gene: TRBV12-3/TRBV12-4; d_gene: TRBD2; abundance: many; len: 15; j_gene: TRBJ2-1; CDR3aa: CASSRGGGGINEQFF; CDR3nt: TGTGCCAGCAGCCGCGGGGGCGGGGGGATAAATGAGCAGTTCTTC
v_gene: TRBV5-1; d_gene: TRBD1; abundance: many; len: 15; j_gene: TRBJ1-6; CDR3aa: CASSPRGPMDSPLHF; CDR3nt: TGCGCCAGCAGCCCGAGGGGGCCTATGGATTCACCCCTCCACTTT
v_gene: TRBV12-3/TRBV12-4; d_gene: TRBD1; abundance: many; len: 17; j_gene: TRBJ2-5; CDR3aa: CASSLGPGQGSQETQYF; CDR3nt: TGTGCCAGCAGCCTCGGCCCGGGACAGGGAAGTCAAGAGACCCAGTACTTC
v_gene: TRBV4-2; d_gene: -; abundance: many; len: 15; j_gene: TRBJ2-7; CDR3aa: CASSQDLGIGETPYF; CDR3nt: TGTGCCAGCAGCCAAGATCTAGGGATCGGGGAGACACCATACTTC
v_gene: TRBV5-1; d_gene: -; abundance: few; len: 12; j_gene: TRBJ2-5; CDR3aa: CASSTGKGTQYF; CDR3nt: TGCGCCAGCAGCACGGGCAAGGGGACCCAGTACTTC
v_gene: TRBV18; d_gene: -; abundance: many; len: 16; j_gene: TRBJ1-3; CDR3aa: CASSPGTGSSGNTIYF; CDR3nt: TGTGCCAGCTCACCGGGTACAGGATCCTCTGGAAACACCATATATTTT
v_gene: TRBV20-1; d_gene: -; abundance: many; len: 16; j_gene: TRBJ2-2; CDR3aa: CSARVRGFIGTGELFF; CDR3nt: TGCAGTGCTAGAGTCAGGGGATTCATTGGCACCGGGGAGCTGTTTTTT
v_gene: TRBV20-1; d_gene: -; abundance: many; len: 18; j_gene: TRBJ2-7; CDR3aa: CSARDPGLGVPSEYEQYF; CDR3nt: TGCAGTGCTAGAGATCCAGGCCTTGGGGTCCCGAGTGAGTACGAGCAGTACTTC
v_gene: TRBV20-1; d_gene: TRBD2; abundance: many; len: 17; j_gene: TRBJ2-7; CDR3aa: CSAAAVKGGLAVNEQYF; CDR3nt: TGCAGTGCTGCAGCAGTTAAGGGGGGACTAGCTGTCAACGAGCAGTACTTC
v_gene: TRBV20-1; d_gene: TRBD1; abundance: many; len: 17; j_gene: TRBJ2-1; CDR3aa: CSASPPRQGLSYNEQFF; CDR3nt: TGCAGTGCTAGTCCCCCTCGACAGGGCCTCTCCTACAATGAGCAGTTCTTC
v_gene: TRBV5-1; d_gene: TRBD1; abundance: many; len: 14; j_gene: TRBJ1-2; CDR3aa: CASSTRTGNYGYTF; CDR3nt: TGCGCCAGCAGCACCCGGACAGGGAACTATGGCTACACCTTC
v_gene: TRBV4-3; d_gene: -; abundance: many; len: 16; j_gene: TRBJ1-4; CDR3aa: CASSFTGGSGGEKLFF; CDR3nt: TGCGCCAGCAGTTTTACGGGCGGATCTGGGGGTGAAAAACTGTTTTTT
v_gene: TRBV20-1; d_gene: TRBD1; abundance: many; len: 18; j_gene: TRBJ1-5; CDR3aa: CSAINPGQGASGNQPQHF; CDR3nt: TGCAGTGCAATTAACCCGGGACAGGGGGCCTCTGGCAATCAGCCCCAGCATTTT
v_gene: TRBV7-2; d_gene: -; abundance: few; len: 14; j_gene: TRBJ1-6; CDR3aa: CASGVTVSGSPLNF; CDR3nt: TGTGCCAGCGGCGTGACAGTATCTGGTTCACCCCTCAACTTT